These 17 T cell receptor beta chains originate from one sample sequenced in a study of blood T cells in healthy people across ages. Primers used in a second PCR of roughly 6 to 11 cycles were a sample-barcoded 5' primer and a J-beta primer mix. TCRdb reprocessed the 5' RACE reads via MiXCR and lists one record per CDR3 protein. The table records about 1.7 million distinct CDR3 sequences, roughly 30% of them present only once. Material: blood. These receptor sequences come from a woman aged 25 to 45 in good health.

In this sample, this clonotype turned up a few times. The V call is TRBV28, the J call TRBJ2-4, with D maybe TRBD2 (6 bases). The CDR3 covers 16 residues. Germline CDR1 reads MDHEN; CDR2 reads SYDVKM. Trimming took 6 bases from V and 2 from J, leaving 17 bases between them. The CDR3 DNA reads as TGTGCCAGCAGGACGAGCGGAGGGGAGACCAAAAACATTCAGTACTTC. Encoded protein: CASRTSGGETKNIQYF.

The genes are TRBV3-1 and TRBJ1-2; the D is unclear. This CDR3 is 12 amino acids long. With 8 bases removed from V and 3 bases from J, the gap between germline ends came to 10 bases. Germline CDR1 and CDR2: LGHDT and YNNKEL (reference sequence). The CDR3 here is CASAKQDYGYTF. The CDR3 DNA is TGTGCCAGCGCCAAGCAGGACTATGGCTACACCTTC.

The chain joins TRBV10-3 to TRBJ1-1; no firm D call. There are 13 residues in the CDR3. Trimming pared 3 bases from V and 1 base from J, leaving 6 bases between. Germline CDR1 and CDR2: ENHRY and SYGVKD. The chain's CDR3 is CAISDSPNTEAFF. CDR3 sequence (DNA): TGTGCCATCAGTGATTCTCCGAACACTGAAGCTTTCTTT.

This clonotype was seen a handful of times. This chain links TRBV20-1 with TRBJ1-4; D possibly corresponds to TRBD1 (6 bases). V lost 5 bases and J 6 bases, leaving 16 bases between the germline ends. Per germline, CDR1 DFQATT and CDR2 SNEGSKA (reference sequence). CDR3 length equals 14 residues. This chain's CDR3 is CSAPRRGAHEKLFF. The CDR3 DNA is TGCAGTGCTCCCCGGCGGGGGGCACATGAAAAACTGTTTTTT.

This clonotype was recorded many times. This chain joins TRBV12-5 and TRBJ2-5, with D tentatively TRBD1 (5 bases). The CDR3 totals 13 residues. The V and J ends lost 1 base and 4 bases respectively, with 7 bases between them. Germline V gene sequence: CDR1 LGHNT, CDR2 FRNRAP. This CDR3 reads CASGLGRVETQYF. CDR3 DNA: TGTGCTAGTGGTTTGGGCAGGGTAGAGACCCAGTACTTC.

The chain has TRBV5-1 and TRBJ1-6; 7 bases are shared with TRBD1. The CDR3 spans 15 residues. V lost 4 bases and J lost 7; bases outside the gene matches: 8. Germline values: CDR1 SGHRS, CDR2 YFSETQ. CDR3 DNA sequence: TGCGCCAGCAGCCACCGACAGGGACCAAATTCACCCCTCCACTTT. This sequence encodes CASSHRQGPNSPLHF. The variable domain in full, completed from reference TRBV5-1 and TRBJ1-6, reads KAGVTQTPRYLIKTRGQQVTLSCSPISGHRSVSWYQQTPGQGLQFLFEYFSETQRNKGNFPGRFSGRQFSNSRSEMNVSTLELGDSALYLCASSHRQGPNSPLHFGNGTRLTVT.

In this sample, this clonotype turned up many times. V and J are TRBV20-1 and TRBJ2-1, with 8 bases lining up with TRBD2. Germline CDR1 DFQATT, CDR2 SNEGSKA (reference sequence). V was pared by 5 bases and J by 8 bases, with 8 bases of the junction left unmatched. The CDR3 contains 13 residues. The chain's CDR3 is CSAGRPGGDEQFF. CDR3 nucleotide sequence: TGCAGTGCTGGAAGACCCGGGGGGGATGAGCAGTTCTTC.

The chain combines TRBV7-9 with TRBJ1-2; D gene ambiguous. CDR1 and CDR2 from the germline V gene are SEHNR and FQNEAQ (reference sequence). V lost 2 bases and J lost 0, with 7 bases in between. This CDR3 spans 14 amino acids. The CDR3 spells CASSLYTSNYGYTF. The CDR3 nucleotides read TGTGCCAGCAGCTTATATACTTCTAACTATGGCTACACCTTC. The entire variable domain, with the rest obtained from reference TRBV7-9 and TRBJ1-2, is as follows: DTGVSQNPRHKITKRGQNVTFRCDPISEHNRLYWYRQTLGQGPEFLTYFQNEAQLEKSRLLSDRFSAERPKGSFSTLEIQRTEQGDSAMYLCASSLYTSNYGYTFGSGTRLTVV.

This clonotype was seen only a few times. The chain recombines TRBV7-9 with TRBJ1-2, with D uncertain. Germline V gene data show CDR1 as SEHNR and CDR2 as FQNEAQ (reference sequence). V dropped 5 bases and J dropped 1 base, with 8 bases sitting between them. The CDR3 has 13 amino acids. The CDR3 DNA follows: TGTGCCAGCAGCCGGGAGAATAACTATGGCTACACCTTC. It specifies CASSRENNYGYTF.

The chain carries TRBV3-1 and TRBJ1-2; tentatively, D is TRBD1 (5 bases). The CDR3 loop spans 16 amino acids. CDR1 is LGHDT, CDR2 YNNKEL, per germline (reference sequence). Trimming took 1 base from V and 8 from J, leaving 20 bases between them. CDR3 coding DNA: TGTGCCAGCAGCCAAGTGGGGGATTACTTCTCTAGCGGCTACACCTTC. Amino acids: CASSQVGDYFSSGYTF.

V is TRBV3-1 and J is TRBJ2-7, with D possibly matching TRBD2 (5 bases). The CDR3 runs 13 residues. V lost 4 bases to trimming and J lost 5 bases, with 12 bases between them. CDR1 is LGHDT, CDR2 YNNKEL, per germline (reference sequence). The CDR3: CASSRRVRHEQYF. The CDR3 DNA sequence: TGTGCCAGCAGCCGGCGGGTGAGACACGAGCAGTACTTC.

The gene calls are TRBV20-1 and TRBJ1-6; TRBD1 aligns across 7 bases. The CDR3 is made up of 14 amino acids. The J segment lost 6 bases and the V segment lost 0 bases, leaving 2 bases of the junction unmatched. CDR1 and CDR2 (germline): DFQATT, SNEGSKA (reference sequence). For the CDR3, the DNA is TGCAGTGCTAGAGAGACAGGGCCTAATTCACCCCTCCACTTT. It encodes CSARETGPNSPLHF.

This clonotype has only a few counts. The genes are TRBV5-1 and TRBJ1-1; 7 bases map to TRBD1. V trimming: 4 bases; J trimming: 6 bases; junction bases outside the gene matches: 12. The CDR3 is 15 residues long. Per germline, CDR1 SGHRS and CDR2 YFSETQ. As DNA, the CDR3 is TGCGCCAGCAGCCTGCTTCCAGGGGGTTATTCTGAAGCTTTCTTT. It yields the protein CASSLLPGGYSEAFF.

This clonotype turned up a few times. CDR3 protein: CASSLSRDRGRSGELFF. CDR3 nucleotides: TGCGCCAGCAGCTTGTCCCGGGACAGGGGACGGTCCGGGGAGCTGTTTTTT. This chain connects TRBV5-1 to TRBJ2-2; 10 bases agree with TRBD1. The CDR3 covers 17 residues. Trimming removed 1 base from V and 6 bases from J; junction bases left unmatched: 9. Germline assignment: CDR1 SGHRS and CDR2 YFSETQ.

About this clonotype itself: At one boundary the junction diverges from the germline segment, which might be a read error. This chain links TRBV6-1 with TRBJ1-5; 9 bases map to TRBD1. Germline CDR1 reads MNHNS; CDR2 reads SASEGT. The CDR3 sequence is 17 residues long. CDR3 protein: CVSRGLYNRGLDQPQHF. The CDR3 coding sequence is TGTGTCAGCAGAGGCCTATATAACAGGGGGCTAGATCAGCCCCAGCATTTT.

V usage is TRBV2 and J usage is TRBJ2-1; 8 nucleotides match TRBD2. Germline V CDR1 and CDR2: SNHLY, FYNNEI. The ends lost 4 bases at V and 6 bases at J; junction bases unmatched: 8. The CDR3 sequence is 15 residues long. The DNA for the CDR3 is TGTGCCAGCAGTGTTCTGCGGGGGGCCCCCAATGAGCAGTTCTTC. Its translation: CASSVLRGAPNEQFF.

V is TRBV10-3 and J is TRBJ1-6; 8 nucleotides agree with TRBD1. The CDR3 runs to 14 residues. CDR1 is ENHRY, CDR2 SYGVKD, per germline. The V gene end was trimmed by 4 bases and the J gene end by 7 bases; junction bases not matched to a gene: 3. The CDR3 loop reads CAISARQGNSPLHF. Here the CDR3 DNA reads TGTGCCATCAGTGCCCGACAGGGGAATTCACCCCTCCACTTT.